This T cell receptor (beta chain) was sequenced for a study of blood T cell repertoires in COVID-19. Study-level background: Researchers got acute and convalescent COVID-19 samples from the United States, Italy and Spain. PBMCs, B-cell-depleted T cells, or T cells were the source of the cDNA or gDNA that made up the material.

V gave up 4 bases and J gave up 10 bases; unmatched junction bases: 6. Germline assignment: CDR1 SEHNR and CDR2 FQNEAQ (reference sequence). The CDR3 is 12 residues long. TCRdb keeps only in-frame clones here, not all; method: immunoSEQ multiplex PCR. Counted here are 250,000 to 350,000 clones, around 87% occurring once; the ten biggest clones make up 1.5% to 2%. The chain combines TRBV7-9 with TRBJ1-2; TRBD1 agrees at 7 bases. The clonotype originates from a young woman with acute COVID-19. Material: PBMCs or T cells enriched from blood (not recorded which). This CDR3 is CASSYGQDHYTF. CDR3 sequence (DNA): TGTGCCAGCAGCTACGGACAGGACCACTACACCTTC.